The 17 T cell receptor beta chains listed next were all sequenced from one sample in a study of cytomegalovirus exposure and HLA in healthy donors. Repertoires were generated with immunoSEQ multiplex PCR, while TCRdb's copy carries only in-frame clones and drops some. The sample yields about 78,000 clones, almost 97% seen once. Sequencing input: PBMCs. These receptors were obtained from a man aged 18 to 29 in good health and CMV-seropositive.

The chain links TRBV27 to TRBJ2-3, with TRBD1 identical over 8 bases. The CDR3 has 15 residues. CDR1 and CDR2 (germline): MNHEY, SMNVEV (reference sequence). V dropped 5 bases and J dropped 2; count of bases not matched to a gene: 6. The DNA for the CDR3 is TGTGCCAGCAGTCTACCGGGACAGGCCACAGATACGCAGTATTTT. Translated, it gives CASSLPGQATDTQYF.

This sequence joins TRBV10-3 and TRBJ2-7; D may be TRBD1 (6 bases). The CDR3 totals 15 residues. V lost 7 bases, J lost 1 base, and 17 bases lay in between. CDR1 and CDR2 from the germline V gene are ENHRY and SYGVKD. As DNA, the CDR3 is TGTGCCATCACCAATGAAGACAGGATTTCCTACGAGCAGTACTTC. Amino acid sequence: CAITNEDRISYEQYF.

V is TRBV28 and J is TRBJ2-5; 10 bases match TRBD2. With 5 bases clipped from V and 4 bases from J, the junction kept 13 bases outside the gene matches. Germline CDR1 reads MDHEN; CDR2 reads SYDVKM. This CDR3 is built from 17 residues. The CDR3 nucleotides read TGTGCCAGCAGTCGAACGCTAGCGGGAGCCGCGGGAGAGACCCAGTACTTC. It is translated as CASSRTLAGAAGETQYF.

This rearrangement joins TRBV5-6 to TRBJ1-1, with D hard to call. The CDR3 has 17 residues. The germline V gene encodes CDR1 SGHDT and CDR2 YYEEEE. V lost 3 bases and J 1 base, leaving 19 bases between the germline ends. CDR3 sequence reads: CASSWLRLGRENTEAFF. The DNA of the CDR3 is TGTGCCAGCAGCTGGTTACGTTTGGGGAGGGAGAACACTGAAGCTTTCTTT.

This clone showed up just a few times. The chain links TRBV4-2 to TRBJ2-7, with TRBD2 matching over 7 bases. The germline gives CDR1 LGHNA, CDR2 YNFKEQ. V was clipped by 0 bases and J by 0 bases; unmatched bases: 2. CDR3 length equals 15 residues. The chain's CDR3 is CASSQEPSGSYEQYF. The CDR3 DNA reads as TGTGCCAGCAGCCAAGAACCTAGCGGCTCCTACGAGCAGTACTTC.

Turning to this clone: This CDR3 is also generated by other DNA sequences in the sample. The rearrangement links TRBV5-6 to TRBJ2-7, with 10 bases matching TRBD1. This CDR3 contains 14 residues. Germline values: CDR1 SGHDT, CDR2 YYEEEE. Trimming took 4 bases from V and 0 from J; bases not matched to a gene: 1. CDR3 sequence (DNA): TGTGCCAGCAGCCGGGACAGGGGCTCCTACGAGCAGTACTTC. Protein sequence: CASSRDRGSYEQYF.

DNA of the CDR3: TGTGCCATCAGTGGCGTTAGCAATCAGCCCCAGCATTTT. This sequence encodes CAISGVSNQPQHF. The chain combines TRBV10-3 with TRBJ1-5; D is ambiguous. The V end was cut by 4 bases, the J end by 0 bases, with 4 bases between. Germline lookup yields CDR1 ENHRY and CDR2 SYGVKD. The CDR3 is made up of 13 amino acids.

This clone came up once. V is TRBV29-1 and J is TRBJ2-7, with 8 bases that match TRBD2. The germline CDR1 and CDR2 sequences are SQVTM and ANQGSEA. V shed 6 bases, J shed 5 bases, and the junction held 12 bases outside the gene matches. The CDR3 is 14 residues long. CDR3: CSVRAGTSPDEQYF. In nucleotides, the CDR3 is TGCAGCGTGCGAGCCGGGACTAGTCCCGACGAGCAGTACTTC.

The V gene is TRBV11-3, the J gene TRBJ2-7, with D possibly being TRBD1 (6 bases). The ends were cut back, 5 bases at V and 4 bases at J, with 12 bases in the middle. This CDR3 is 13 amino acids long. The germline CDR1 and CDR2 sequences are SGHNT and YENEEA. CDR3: CASSGDTGYEQYF. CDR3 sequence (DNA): TGTGCCAGCAGCGGGGACACGGGATACGAGCAGTACTTC.

Here the CDR3 DNA reads TGTGCCAGCTCACCACGGGAGGTTTCGTTCCTTAATGAAAAACTGTTTTTT. Its translation is CASSPREVSFLNEKLFF. V and J are TRBV18 and TRBJ1-4; unclear D gene. Trimming left V 1 base short and J 4 bases short, with 16 bases between. Per germline, CDR1 KGHSH and CDR2 LQKENI. The CDR3 contains 17 residues.

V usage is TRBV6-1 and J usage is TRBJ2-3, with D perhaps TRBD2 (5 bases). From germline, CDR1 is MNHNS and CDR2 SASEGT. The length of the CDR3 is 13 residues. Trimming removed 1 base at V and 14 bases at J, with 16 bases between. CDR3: CASSEGPLVWSYF. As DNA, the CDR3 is TGTGCCAGCAGTGAAGGACCACTAGTATGGTCGTATTTT.

This CDR3 is CASSLWHVRMGYKWAHTEAFF. CDR3 DNA sequence: TGTGCCAGCAGTTTATGGCATGTACGCATGGGTTACAAATGGGCTCACACTGAAGCTTTCTTT. The chain uses TRBV28 and TRBJ1-1; no definite D call. Germline V CDR1 and CDR2: MDHEN, SYDVKM. Trimming shortened V by 0 bases and J by 3 bases, and 29 bases separated the two germline ends. The CDR3 has 21 residues. Using reference TRBV28 and TRBJ1-1 for the parts outside the CDR3, the full variable domain is DVKVTQSSRYLVKRTGEKVFLECVQDMDHENMFWYRQDPGLGLRLIYFSYDVKMKEKGDIPEGYSVSREKKERFSLILESASTNQTSMYLCASSLWHVRMGYKWAHTEAFFGQGTRLTVV.

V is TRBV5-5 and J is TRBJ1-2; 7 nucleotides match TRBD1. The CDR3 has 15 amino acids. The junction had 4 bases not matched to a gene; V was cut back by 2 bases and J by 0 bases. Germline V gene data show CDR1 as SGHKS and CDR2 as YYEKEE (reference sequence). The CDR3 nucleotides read TGTGCCAGCAGCTTCTTGGGACAGACTAACTATGGCTACACCTTC. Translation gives CASSFLGQTNYGYTF.

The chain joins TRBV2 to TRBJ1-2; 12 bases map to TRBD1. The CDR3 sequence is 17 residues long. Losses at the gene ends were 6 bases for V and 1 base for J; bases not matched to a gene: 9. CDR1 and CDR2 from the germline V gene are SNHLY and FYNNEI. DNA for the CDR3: TGTGCCAGCAGCCCCCCGGGACAGGGGGCGTATAACTATGGCTACACCTTC. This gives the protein CASSPPGQGAYNYGYTF.

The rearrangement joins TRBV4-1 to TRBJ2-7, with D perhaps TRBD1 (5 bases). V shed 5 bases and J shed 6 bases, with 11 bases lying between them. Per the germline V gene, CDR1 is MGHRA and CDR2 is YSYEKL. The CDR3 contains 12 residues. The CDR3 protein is CASSTRQSEQYF. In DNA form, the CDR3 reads TGCGCCAGCAGCACACGACAGAGCGAGCAGTACTTC.

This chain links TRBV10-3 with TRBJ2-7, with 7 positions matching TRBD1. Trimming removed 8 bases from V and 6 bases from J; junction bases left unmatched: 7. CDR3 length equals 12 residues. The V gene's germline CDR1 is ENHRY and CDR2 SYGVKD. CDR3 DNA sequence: TGTGCCATCGGGCAGGGGGTTGGCGAGCAGTACTTC. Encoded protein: CAIGQGVGEQYF.

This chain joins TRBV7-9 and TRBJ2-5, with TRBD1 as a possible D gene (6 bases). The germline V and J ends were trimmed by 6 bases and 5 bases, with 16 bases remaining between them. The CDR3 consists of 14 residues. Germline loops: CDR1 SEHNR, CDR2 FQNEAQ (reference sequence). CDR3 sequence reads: CASSFTGLRETQYF. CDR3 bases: TGTGCCAGCAGTTTCACAGGGCTCAGGGAGACCCAGTACTTC.